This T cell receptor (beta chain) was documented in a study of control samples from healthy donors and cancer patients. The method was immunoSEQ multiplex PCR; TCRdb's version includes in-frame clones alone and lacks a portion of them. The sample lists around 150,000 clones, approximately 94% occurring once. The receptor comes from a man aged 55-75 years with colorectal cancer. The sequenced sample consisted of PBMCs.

The CDR3 reads CASSDDRAGNNSPLHF. CDR3 nucleotide sequence: TGTGCCAGCAGCGACGACAGGGCAGGCAATAATTCACCCCTCCACTTT. V and J are TRBV9 and TRBJ1-6; TRBD1 matches 7 bases. This CDR3 spans 16 amino acids. CDR1 is SGDLS, CDR2 YYNGEE, per germline. V gave up 3 bases and J gave up 5 bases; unmatched junction bases: 8.